The present T cell receptor (beta chain) was sequenced within a study of siplizumab effects on memory and regulatory T cells. The length of the CDR3 is 15 residues. Unmatched junction bases numbered 6, after V lost 2 bases and J lost 4 bases. Germline CDR1 is LNHDA and CDR2 is SQIVND (reference sequence). The method was immunoSEQ multiplex PCR; TCRdb's version includes in-frame clones alone and lacks a portion of them. The data show about 91,000 clones, 93% seen once. The V and J genes are TRBV19 and TRBJ1-2; 8 positions agree with TRBD1. This receptor was obtained from a human donor in good health. The sample was CD8+ T cells sorted from blood. CDR3 in amino acids: CASSINRDRIYGYTF. The CDR3 bases are TGTGCCAGTAGTATAAACCGGGACAGGATCTATGGCTACACCTTC.